Listed below are T cell receptor beta chains from one sample, sequenced in a study of lymphopenia after photon versus proton radiotherapy. Some clones are missing from TCRdb's copy, which holds only in-frame ones; the method was immunoSEQ multiplex PCR. The data contain fewer than 20,000 clones, roughly nine tenths of them singletons. The sample consisted of peripheral blood, taken from a patient treated with proton-based radiotherapy. The receptor source for this set is a man between 65 and 85 years old with pancreatic cancer. CDR3s include the opening cysteine and the closing phenylalanine or tryptophan. The D gene is left open where the match is weak. The size of a clone is reported for some rows only, either as once, few or many, or as a class for expanded clones.

D	V	J	size	CDR3	DNA
-	TRBV6-5	TRBJ1-1	-	CASSYDRSRPEAFF	TGTGCCAGCAGTTATGACCGAAGTAGGCCTGAAGCTTTCTTT
-	TRBV7-9	TRBJ2-3	few	CASSAEDTHSYTQYF	TGTGCCAGCAGCGCCGAGGACACCCATTCTTACACGCAGTATTTT
TRBD2	TRBV7-2	TRBJ2-3	-	CASSADQRGGRDTQYF	TGTGCCAGCAGCGCGGATCAGCGGGGGGGGAGAGATACGCAGTATTTT
TRBD1	TRBV5-6	TRBJ2-7	-	CASSFLGTGGEQYF	TGTGCCAGCAGCTTTCTGGGGACAGGGGGTGAGCAGTACTTC
-	TRBV18	TRBJ2-7	-	CASSPWSKRSFEQYF	TGTGCCAGCTCACCATGGAGTAAAAGGTCTTTCGAGCAGTACTTC
TRBD1	TRBV28	TRBJ2-7	-	CASSLGFGQVSYEQYF	TGTGCCAGCAGTTTAGGATTCGGACAGGTCTCCTACGAGCAGTACTTC
-	TRBV10-2	TRBJ1-5	-	CASSESGGAQPQHF	TGCGCCAGCAGTGAGTCTGGGGGCGCGCAGCCCCAGCATTTT
TRBD2	TRBV19	TRBJ2-3	-	CASSPRSGGGTDTQYF	TGTGCCAGTAGCCCGCGCAGCGGGGGGGGCACAGATACGCAGTATTTT
TRBD2	TRBV5-1	TRBJ2-5	once	CASSSGTSGLGETQYF	TGCGCCAGCAGCTCCGGGACTAGCGGATTAGGCGAGACCCAGTACTTC
TRBD1	TRBV5-5	TRBJ2-7	-	CASSGNDRGLVQYF	TGTGCCAGCAGCGGGAACGACAGGGGGCTTGTGCAGTACTTC
-	TRBV19	TRBJ1-1	-	CASSIGGGNTEAFF	TGTGCCAGTAGTATAGGAGGAGGGAACACTGAAGCTTTCTTT
TRBD1	TRBV7-2	TRBJ2-3	-	CASSHGTGGRDTQYF	TGTGCCAGCAGCCACGGGACAGGGGGGAGAGATACGCAGTATTTT
TRBD1	TRBV5-1	TRBJ2-3	-	CASSRGQNRADTQYF	TGCGCCAGCAGCCGGGGACAGAATAGGGCAGATACGCAGTATTTT
TRBD2	TRBV28	TRBJ2-3	-	CASSFVAGGPRDTQYF	TGTGCCAGCAGTTTTGTAGCGGGGGGGCCGAGGGATACGCAGTATTTT
-	TRBV5-1	TRBJ1-1	-	CASSLVAANTEAFF	TGCGCCAGCAGCTTGGTGGCAGCAAACACTGAAGCTTTCTTT
-	TRBV27	TRBJ2-3	-	CASSFTGQGRDTQYF	TGTGCCAGCAGTTTCACGGGGCAGGGACGGGATACGCAGTATTTT
TRBD1	TRBV5-1	TRBJ1-4	once	CASSTGTVENEKLFF	TGCGCCAGCAGCACGGGGACAGTTGAAAATGAAAAACTGTTTTTT
TRBD1	TRBV7-9	TRBJ1-2	-	CASSQYRDSFYGYTF	TGTGCCAGCAGTCAATATCGGGACAGCTTCTATGGCTACACCTTC
TRBD1	TRBV19	TRBJ1-1	-	CASSTQGGTTKAFF	TGTGCCAGTAGTACCCAGGGGGGAACTACGAAGGCTTTCTTT
TRBD2	TRBV19	TRBJ2-7	-	CASSTREFLYEQYF	TGTGCCAGTAGTACGCGGGAGTTTTTGTACGAGCAGTACTTC
-	TRBV6-5	TRBJ1-1	-	CASLRDTEAFF	TGTGCCAGCTTACGGGACACTGAAGCTTTCTTT
-	TRBV16	TRBJ1-1	-	CASSPKQGNTEAFF	TGTGCCAGCAGCCCCAAACAGGGGAACACTGAAGCTTTCTTT
TRBD1	TRBV11-3	TRBJ1-2	-	CASSAGQWGFGYTF	TGTGCCAGCAGCGCGGGACAGTGGGGCTTTGGCTACACCTTC
-	TRBV2	TRBJ1-1	-	CASSDSMNTEAFF	TGTGCCAGCAGTGACAGCATGAACACTGAAGCTTTCTTT
-	TRBV18	TRBJ1-1	-	CASSPRRVVGLNTEAFF	TGTGCCAGCTCACCACGAAGGGTGGTCGGTTTGAACACTGAAGCTTTCTTT
-	TRBV7-3	TRBJ2-5	-	CASSLIGQRGETQYF	TGTGCCAGCAGCTTAATCGGCCAGCGTGGAGAGACCCAGTACTTC
TRBD1	TRBV5-1	TRBJ2-1	-	CASSLERDRVYNEQFF	TGCGCCAGCAGCCTTGAACGGGACAGGGTCTACAATGAGCAGTTCTTC
TRBD2	TRBV7-2	TRBJ2-1	-	CASSSGLAYGHEQFF	TGTGCCAGCAGCTCAGGACTAGCGTATGGGCATGAGCAGTTCTTC
-	TRBV28	TRBJ1-2	-	CASSLHPGGQDYGYTF	TGTGCCAGCAGTTTACACCCTGGGGGGCAGGACTATGGCTACACCTTC
-	TRBV27	TRBJ1-2	once	CASSISRTARGYTF	TGTGCCAGCAGCATCTCACGGACGGCCAGGGGCTACACCTTC
-	TRBV19	TRBJ2-2	-	CASSWVMNIGELFF	TGTGCCAGTAGCTGGGTGATGAACATCGGGGAGCTGTTTTTT
-	TRBV19	TRBJ1-2	-	CASRQGDGYTF	TGTGCCAGTAGGCAGGGAGATGGCTACACCTTC
-	TRBV2	TRBJ2-7	-	CARGVSGTYEQYF	TGTGCCAGAGGGGTTTCTGGCACCTACGAGCAGTACTTC
-	TRBV5-1	TRBJ1-5	-	CASSRDGPGDQPQHF	TGCGCCAGCAGCAGGGACGGTCCTGGCGATCAGCCCCAGCATTTT
-	TRBV9	TRBJ1-4	-	CASSVRARNEKLFF	TGTGCCAGCAGCGTAAGGGCCAGGAATGAAAAACTGTTTTTT
-	TRBV13	TRBJ1-1	-	CASSLNPEMNTEAFF	TGTGCCAGCAGCTTAAACCCAGAGATGAACACTGAAGCTTTCTTT
-	TRBV19	TRBJ2-3	-	CASMLAGGIVDTQYF	TGTGCCAGTATGCTCGCAGGGGGGATCGTGGATACGCAGTATTTT
-	TRBV7-2	TRBJ2-7	-	CASSLRYLLYEQYF	TGTGCCAGCAGCTTAAGGTACCTTCTCTACGAGCAGTACTTC
TRBD1	TRBV7-8	TRBJ1-6	few	CASSPATGGDRNSPLHF	TGTGCCAGCAGCCCGGCTACAGGGGGCGATCGAAATTCACCCCTCCACTTT
-	TRBV5-4	TRBJ1-6	-	CASTSTGLNSPLHF	TGTGCCAGCACCTCGACAGGCCTTAATTCACCCCTCCACTTT
TRBD2	TRBV7-8	TRBJ2-2	-	CASSLGGSRAGELFF	TGTGCCAGCAGCTTAGGCGGGAGTAGGGCCGGGGAGCTGTTTTTT
-	TRBV5-1	TRBJ2-2	-	CASSFEGWGTGELFF	TGCGCCAGCAGCTTTGAGGGCTGGGGCACCGGGGAGCTGTTTTTT
-	TRBV2	TRBJ1-6	-	CASKSDRAYSPLHF	TGTGCCAGCAAATCGGACAGAGCCTATTCACCCCTCCACTTT
TRBD2	TRBV9	TRBJ2-1	-	CASSHGGADEQFF	TGTGCCAGCAGCCACGGGGGGGCCGATGAGCAGTTCTTC
-	TRBV7-2	TRBJ1-1	-	CASSPATAEAFF	TGTGCCAGCAGCCCCGCGACAGCGGAAGCTTTCTTT
-	TRBV7-3	TRBJ2-2	-	CASSSDGNSNTGELFF	TGTGCCAGCAGCTCCGACGGTAACTCGAACACCGGGGAGCTGTTTTTT
-	TRBV7-9	TRBJ2-6	-	CASSPGGITGANVLTF	TGTGCCAGCAGCCCCGGGGGCATAACTGGGGCCAACGTCCTGACTTTC
-	TRBV2	TRBJ1-6	-	CASRPQGTTNSPLHF	TGTGCCAGCAGACCTCAGGGGACCACTAATTCACCCCTCCACTTT
TRBD2	TRBV9	TRBJ2-3	-	CASSALLAGGTDTQYF	TGTGCCAGCAGCGCACTACTAGCGGGGGGCACAGATACGCAGTATTTT
-	TRBV5-4	TRBJ1-1	once	CASSLKGGYTEAFF	TGTGCCAGCAGCTTGAAAGGTGGCTACACTGAAGCTTTCTTT